Below, 29 T cell receptor beta chains from the same sample are listed, as sequenced in a study of T cells after posttransplantation cyclophosphamide. The method was immunoSEQ multiplex PCR; TCRdb's version includes in-frame clones alone and lacks a portion of them. Of over 15,000 clones listed, 74% are singletons. A marrow graft followed busulfan-fludarabine conditioning, with cyclophosphamide on days +3 and +4. The input for sequencing was PBMCs, taken after an allogeneic stem cell transplant with post-transplant cyclophosphamide. These receptors originate from a male patient aged 25-45 years who received an allogeneic stem cell transplant from a related donor, was CMV-positive, and had acute GVHD only. Some of the T cells might come from the graft donor.

Sample share makes this clone medium-sized. J is TRBJ2-7 and V is TRBV19; TRBD2 might be the D (5 bases). This CDR3 is 13 amino acids long. Germline V gene sequence: CDR1 LNHDA, CDR2 SQIVND (reference sequence). V was trimmed by 5 bases and J by 3 bases, leaving 11 bases between them. This chain's CDR3 is CASSLRASYEQYF. CDR3 DNA: TGTGCCAGTAGTCTGAGGGCCAGCTACGAGCAGTACTTC.

The chain has TRBV12-5 and TRBJ2-1, with D unresolved. The CDR3 is made up of 14 amino acids. Germline V gene data show CDR1 as LGHNT and CDR2 as FRNRAP. With 5 bases removed from V and 5 bases from J, the gap between germline ends came to 13 bases. CDR3 loop: CASGPPTVNNEQFF. The CDR3 bases are TGTGCTAGTGGTCCCCCCACTGTCAACAATGAGCAGTTCTTC.

The chain joins TRBV7-2 to TRBJ1-2; D possibly corresponds to TRBD1 (5 bases). This CDR3 contains 14 residues. Trimming cost V 0 bases and J 5 bases, with 10 bases left between them. CDR1 and CDR2 from the germline V gene are SGHTA and FQGNSA. CDR3 in amino acids: CASSLAPGSYGYTF. CDR3 DNA sequence: TGTGCCAGCAGCTTAGCTCCAGGGTCTTATGGCTACACCTTC.

The V gene is TRBV19, the J gene TRBJ2-1; D is perhaps TRBD2 (6 bases). Trimming took off 6 bases at V and 4 bases at J, with 13 bases between the two ends. The CDR3 sequence is 14 residues long. Germline V gene data show CDR1 as LNHDA and CDR2 as SQIVND (reference sequence). Here the CDR3 DNA reads TGTGCCAGTAGCAAGGGACTTATTTACAATGAGCAGTTCTTC. Its protein product is CASSKGLIYNEQFF.

The chain couples TRBV21-1 to TRBJ2-5; whether TRBD2, the table's D call, matches the DNA was not checked. TRBV21-1 is a recognized pseudogene. This CDR3 region has 13 residues. CDR3 sequence (DNA): TGTGCCAGCAGCAAAGGGAGGTGGAAGACCCAGTACTTC. Translation gives CASSKGRWKTQYF.

J is TRBJ1-2 and V is TRBV19, with unresolved D. Between the trimmed V and J ends, which lost 3 bases and 8 bases, there was a span of 19 bases. Per germline, CDR1 LNHDA and CDR2 SQIVND (reference sequence). The CDR3 is 15 amino acids. The CDR3 is CASSISGGPREGYTF. DNA of the CDR3: TGTGCCAGTAGTATCTCTGGCGGTCCGAGGGAGGGCTACACCTTC.

The chain has TRBV5-1 and TRBJ1-1; 9 nucleotides agree with TRBD1. With 0 bases clipped from V and 6 bases from J, the junction kept 3 bases outside the gene matches. The CDR3 is made up of 14 amino acids. Germline V gene data show CDR1 as SGHRS and CDR2 as YFSETQ. The CDR3 DNA reads TGCGCCAGCAGCTTGGGGGGACAGGGATCTGAAGCTTTCTTT. Amino acid sequence: CASSLGGQGSEAFF.

V gene TRBV5-8 combines with J gene TRBJ2-1, with D possibly being TRBD2 (7 bases). Germline CDR1 is SGHTS and CDR2 is YDEGEE. This CDR3 comprises 15 residues. V was trimmed by 5 bases and J by 5 bases, leaving 17 bases between them. CDR3 DNA: TGTGCCAGCAGGAAATGGGGGGGCGGGAACAATGAGCAGTTCTTC. Its translation: CASRKWGGGNNEQFF.

This chain joins TRBV7-5 and TRBJ2-7; the D call in the table, TRBD2, was not verified against the DNA. TRBV7-5 has pseudogene status. The CDR3 is 14 residues long. In nucleotides, the CDR3 is TGTGCCGTACGGGGCCCCCGGTGGGCGGGAGAGCAGTACTTC. Translation: CAVRGPRWAGEQYF.

The gene calls are TRBV27 and TRBJ2-7, with TRBD2 matching over 10 bases. J was trimmed by 1 base and V by 4 bases; bases with no gene match: 7. CDR1 is MNHEY and CDR2 is SMNVEV in the germline V gene (reference sequence). This CDR3 spans 16 amino acids. The CDR3 reads CASSSPSSGGSYEQYF. CDR3 coding DNA: TGTGCCAGCAGTTCCCCATCTAGCGGGGGATCCTACGAGCAGTACTTC.

Details on this clone: A far larger clone is off by one base, so a read error is likely. At the DNA level, this CDR3 is encoded by other sequences in the same sample as well. J is TRBJ2-7 and V is TRBV7-9, with TRBD2 identical over 7 bases. Germline V CDR1 and CDR2: SEHNR, FQNEAQ (reference sequence). V dropped 5 bases and J dropped 6; count of bases not matched to a gene: 10. The CDR3 sequence is 14 residues long. The CDR3 reads CASSQLDGTTEQYF. CDR3 nucleotides: TGTGCCAGCAGCCAGTTGGACGGGACTACCGAGCAGTACTTC.

This chain links TRBV28 with TRBJ2-2; possibly TRBD1 for D (6 bases). The CDR3 spans 15 residues. Trimming removed 5 bases at V and 1 base at J, with 11 bases between. Looked up from germline, CDR1 is MDHEN and CDR2 is SYDVKM. The CDR3 coding sequence is TGTGCCAGCAGTACCCGCAGGGGGAACACCGGGGAGCTGTTTTTT. It is translated as CASSTRRGNTGELFF. Full variable domain (rest looked up from reference TRBV28 and TRBJ2-2): DVKVTQSSRYLVKRTGEKVFLECVQDMDHENMFWYRQDPGLGLRLIYFSYDVKMKEKGDIPEGYSVSREKKERFSLILESASTNQTSMYLCASSTRRGNTGELFFGEGSRLTVL.

The chain has TRBV7-9 and TRBJ2-5, with 11 bases fitting TRBD2. V lost 1 base and J lost 7; bases outside the gene matches: 11. Germline CDR1 is SEHNR and CDR2 is FQNEAQ (reference sequence). The length of the CDR3 is 17 residues. This CDR3 reads CASSLVAGGFGCWTQYF. In nucleotides, the CDR3 is TGTGCCAGCAGCTTAGTAGCGGGAGGGTTCGGTTGTTGGACCCAGTACTTC.

A single count supports this clone. V gene TRBV4-1 combines with J gene TRBJ2-1, with 7 bases that match TRBD1. Unmatched junction bases numbered 16, after V lost 2 bases and J lost 6 bases. The CDR3 consists of 18 residues. CDR1 is MGHRA, CDR2 YSYEKL, per germline. CDR3 loop: CASSQRLTQGRLLNEQFF. CDR3 DNA sequence: TGCGCCAGCAGCCAACGACTGACACAGGGGCGCCTTCTCAATGAGCAGTTCTTC.

The rearrangement links TRBV15 to TRBJ2-7, with unresolved D. From germline, CDR1 is LNHNV and CDR2 YYDKDF (reference sequence). The CDR3 is 16 amino acids. Trimming pared 0 bases from V and 0 bases from J, leaving 12 bases between. The CDR3 coding sequence is TGTGCCACCAGCAGAGATTTAAGCGCTAGCTCCTACGAGCAGTACTTC. Its protein product is CATSRDLSASSYEQYF.

This clone appeared a few times. The genes are TRBV5-4 and TRBJ1-1; D possibly corresponds to TRBD1 (6 bases). The V and J ends lost 4 bases and 1 base respectively, with 14 bases between them. The germline V gene has CDR1 SGHNT and CDR2 YYREEE (reference sequence). The CDR3 length is 15 residues. In nucleotides, the CDR3 is TGTGCCAGCAGCCTAAAGACAGGACCGAACACTGAAGCTTTCTTT. It encodes CASSLKTGPNTEAFF.

The J gene is TRBJ2-1, the V gene TRBV10-3; 13 bases match TRBD2. The germline V gene encodes CDR1 ENHRY and CDR2 SYGVKD. Losses at the gene ends were 2 bases for V and 8 bases for J; bases not matched to a gene: 6. The CDR3 consists of 16 residues. The CDR3: CAISEPTSGGGYEQFF. The CDR3 DNA reads as TGTGCCATCAGTGAGCCTACTAGCGGGGGGGGCTATGAGCAGTTCTTC.

Details on this clone: One end of the junction is discordant with germline, which a read error may explain. The CDR3: CASSQDLVSGTEAFF. CDR3 bases: TGCGCCAGCAGCCAAGATCTTGTCTCGGGAACTGAAGCTTTCTTT. This sequence joins TRBV7-9 and TRBJ1-1; D remains ambiguous. Germline CDR1 is SEHNR and CDR2 is FQNEAQ (reference sequence). The CDR3 consists of 15 residues.

This clone was detected only a few times. The CDR3 DNA follows: TGTGCCAGCAGTGTTGAGTACTATAGCAATCAGCCCCAGCATTTT. This codes for CASSVEYYSNQPQHF. The chain uses TRBV6-1 and TRBJ1-5; D not certain. The CDR3 is made up of 15 amino acids. Trimming took off 4 bases at V and 0 bases at J, with 10 bases between the two ends. Germline V lookup: CDR1 MNHNS, CDR2 SASEGT.

The chain links TRBV18 to TRBJ2-7; 8 nucleotides agree with TRBD2. The ends lost 6 bases at V and 3 bases at J; junction bases unmatched: 16. Per germline, CDR1 KGHSH and CDR2 LQKENI. This CDR3 region has 17 residues. CDR3 region: CASSSLAGVLGGYEQYF. CDR3 bases: TGTGCCAGCTCGTCGCTAGCGGGTGTTCTAGGGGGCTACGAGCAGTACTTC.

In its sample, this clone was seen a few times. V is TRBV6-1 and J is TRBJ2-7; D is perhaps TRBD1 (6 bases). The CDR3 is made up of 15 amino acids. V dropped 7 bases and J dropped 0 bases, with 16 bases sitting between them. The germline V gene encodes CDR1 MNHNS and CDR2 SASEGT. The DNA of the CDR3 is TGTGCCAGCACCTGGCCGGGACACTCCTCCTACGAGCAGTACTTC. Translated: CASTWPGHSSYEQYF.

This chain uses TRBV7-6 with TRBJ2-5; 9 nucleotides agree with TRBD2. V lost 3 bases and J lost 5; bases outside the gene matches: 19. This CDR3 has 19 amino acids. Germline V gives CDR1 SGHVS, CDR2 FNYEAQ. CDR3 loop: CASSLSPAGGGAYVETQYF. The DNA of the CDR3 is TGTGCCAGCAGCTTGTCTCCGGCCGGCGGGGGGGCCTACGTGGAGACCCAGTACTTC.

The rearrangement uses TRBV29-1 and TRBJ1-4; 7 bases are shared with TRBD1. Germline CDR1 SQVTM, CDR2 ANQGSEA. This CDR3 region has 14 residues. V shed 7 bases and J 4 bases; nucleotides not matched to a gene: 9. CDR3 in DNA: TGCAGCGCAAGCTGGGACAGCTATAATGAAAAACTGTTTTTT. This sequence encodes CSASWDSYNEKLFF.

The chain uses TRBV4-1 and TRBJ1-2, with D possibly TRBD1 on 5 matching bases. Germline loops: CDR1 MGHRA, CDR2 YSYEKL. Between the trimmed V and J ends, which lost 0 bases and 1 base, there was a span of 9 bases. This CDR3 is built from 15 residues. Here the CDR3 DNA reads TGCGCCAGCAGCCAAGAGGCGCAGGGTAACTATGGCTACACCTTC. Protein sequence: CASSQEAQGNYGYTF.

The chain uses TRBV9 and TRBJ2-4; 8 nucleotides line up with TRBD2. CDR1 and CDR2 (germline): SGDLS, YYNGEE. V was pared by 4 bases and J by 1 base, with 4 bases of the junction left unmatched. The CDR3 is 15 residues long. CDR3: CASSTTGGAKNIQYF. In nucleotides, the CDR3 is TGTGCCAGCAGCACGACGGGGGGGGCCAAAAACATTCAGTACTTC.

The V call is TRBV10-2, the J call TRBJ1-1; D possibly corresponds to TRBD1 (6 bases). Per germline, CDR1 WSHSY and CDR2 SAAADI. V lost 4 bases and J 4 bases, leaving 10 bases between the germline ends. The CDR3 totals 13 residues. CDR3 loop: CASSGTGSTEAFF. CDR3 nucleotides: TGCGCCAGCAGTGGAACAGGGAGCACTGAAGCTTTCTTT.

The V gene is TRBV30, the J gene TRBJ1-3; D remains ambiguous. The CDR3 runs 14 residues. Per germline, CDR1 GTSNPN and CDR2 SVGIG (reference sequence). Between the trimmed V and J ends, which lost 1 base and 7 bases, there was a span of 14 bases. Written as DNA, the CDR3 is TGTGCCTGGAGTGCCCCGACACGGGGTAACACCATATATTTT. This codes for CAWSAPTRGNTIYF.

The chain is built from TRBV6-5 and TRBJ2-5, with D unresolved. With 0 bases removed from V and 5 bases from J, the gap between germline ends came to 7 bases. The CDR3 loop spans 13 amino acids. CDR1 is MNHEY and CDR2 is SVGAGI in the germline V gene. CDR3 in DNA: TGTGCCAGCAGTTACTCGAGTGAGGAGACCCAGTACTTC. Its protein is CASSYSSEETQYF.

The V call is TRBV6-5, the J call TRBJ1-1; no clear D gene. The CDR3 is 14 residues long. The V gene lost 7 bases and the J gene lost 2 bases, with 14 bases spanning the gap. Germline CDR1 reads MNHEY; CDR2 reads SVGAGI. CDR3 region: CASKYAGINTEAFF. CDR3 coding DNA: TGTGCCAGCAAATATGCAGGCATAAACACTGAAGCTTTCTTT.